This T cell receptor beta chain was documented in a study of T cells in localized non-small cell lung cancer. Study-level results: Adjacent lung exhibited a median of about 56 among the 100 most abundant tumor clones. Uninvolved nearby lung showed the greatest T cell clonality, exceeding that found in tumor.

Libraries were prepared by immunoSEQ multiplex PCR; TCRdb keeps only in-frame clonotypes and omits some of them. Found here are tens of thousands of clones, approximately 90% of them singletons; the top ten hold more than 6%. This CDR3 has 16 amino acids. J gave up 8 bases and V 0 bases, and 7 bases lay outside the gene matches. In germline, CDR1 is SGHRS, CDR2 YFSETQ. To note about this clone: The antigen is not known.

Sequenced material: peripheral blood, taken before any cancer treatment. This chain connects TRBV5-1 to TRBJ2-1; 11 bases fit TRBD2. The sequence was collected from a male donor aged 60 or over with stage I squamous cell lung carcinoma. CDR3 in amino acids: CASSLGLAGGPDEQFF. DNA for the CDR3: TGCGCCAGCAGCTTGGGTTTAGCGGGGGGGCCTGATGAGCAGTTCTTC.